This entry features one T cell receptor (beta chain) sequence. The antigen this receptor binds is unknown. No base quality information exists; no much larger clone differs at one position. The cohort comprised some 730 healthy bone marrow donors. At the time of sampling, every cohort member was nominally healthy, though immune exposures that went unrecorded were likely present. The donor was CMV seropositive and was included in the group of 250 to 300 seropositive cohort members. Each donor provided a peripheral blood sample, and peripheral blood mononuclear cells were used for TCR beta sequencing. Genomic DNA extraction from the blood cell samples was performed with the Qiagen DNeasy Blood Extraction Kit. The data are from a study of cytomegalovirus exposure and HLA in healthy donors (dated by TCRdb to 2016 to 2017). General notes on the study: According to an earlier analysis of 587 of the donors, some 180 million T cells yielded 120 million or so unique TCR beta sequences and 276 Gb of sequence data. Because of strong linkage in the cohort, roughly five DR-DQ haplotypes were treated as single units for association and clustering. An early release covering approximately 600 HLA-typed donors comprised about 310 gigabases of sequencing data and around 86 million unique TCR sequences. In addition to the first cohort of hundreds of subjects, a separate validation cohort of over 90 different subjects was used. Of the 300 to 400 genotyped donors, approximately 80% fell in the genetic ancestry cluster associated with self-reported Caucasian donors. Every repertoire in the discovery cohort had been generated on one and the same sequencing platform. Among about 410 genotyped donors of the cohort, an average of approximately 220,000 unique TCR beta nucleotide sequences was sequenced per donor, of which 15% to 20% were non-productive. In the later analysis, no new phenotypic data were used to find candidate immune exposures; instead, reliance was placed on TCR beta sequences and their occurrence across donors. In a later genetic analysis, genome-wide SNP genotypes for about 65% of the 666 donors were used, and that subset was treated as a discovery cohort. Donor age, sex, ethnicity and CMV serostatus were compiled together with the repertoire data. Typing coverage varied by locus: roughly 620-640 donors for A, B, C, DRB1 and DQB1; about 520 for DQA1; more than 600 for DPA1; 450 to 480 for DPB1. The T cell repertoires of about 700 subjects were profiled by immunosequencing and related to cytomegalovirus serostatus. High-throughput TCR immunosequencing, statistical association of individual TCRs with disease status, and machine learning were combined to predict cytomegalovirus infection status. Both class I and class II loci were covered by HLA typing, at four-digit resolution. To decide whether each TCR beta V gene segment behaved as functional or pseudogenic, an earlier analysis of nearly 600 of the donors relied on high-throughput TCR beta sequencing. The study aimed to test whether cataloging public T cell receptors could reveal signatures of past pathogen exposure. In a later analysis, previously published TCR beta repertoires from 666 donors were re-analyzed and high-resolution HLA genotyping was added so that TCR occurrence patterns could be studied. Here is what the overall study found, with its caveats: The study gave a list of 150 to 200 TCR beta chains associated with cytomegalovirus. Presence/absence analyses assumed roughly uniform sequencing depth across donors, an assumption that may not hold. CMV serostatus was the only immune exposure information available for the cohort. Because HLA typing was unavailable for some donors at each locus, only the typed subset was used in association tests. In a later analysis, HLA-associated TCR beta chains were found to be more clonally expanded and to have lower generation probabilities than equally common non-associated chains. According to a later analysis, TCR association rates differed among HLA loci, with DRB1 alleles showing the most associated TCRs and HLA-C alleles showing the fewest. About 17 rarely observed V segments, including chromosome 9 orphons, were excluded from the earlier analysis of approximately 600 of the donors because counts were too low. According to a later analysis, parvovirus B19, influenza, CMV and Epstein-Barr virus appeared linked to several top co-occurrence clusters. It was suggested by the authors that the approach could potentially be generalized to other disease states and immunological phenotypes. A further reported finding was that TCR beta sequences accurately predicted the HLA-A and HLA-B alleles for most subjects in the first cohort. Cytomegalovirus status was reported to be diagnosed by the classifier with high specificity and sensitivity in both the original and validation cohorts. A cluster of highly shared sequence variants was judged likely to be a technical artifact of the sequencing pipeline. In an earlier analysis of a few hundred of the donors, most TCR beta V segments were observed in productive rearrangements about 87% or about 30% of the time, broadly matching IMGT annotations. In a later genetic analysis, a missense DCLRE1C variant was associated with V-gene and J-gene trimming of TCR beta chains, and the association was replicated in an independent cohort. Across donors, most TCR sequences were observed very rarely, whereas some public TCRs were present in many individuals. When HLA alleles, especially DR and DQ, strongly co-occurred, TCR associations were difficult to assign to individual alleles. Three of the identified cytomegalovirus-associated TCR beta chains were confirmed in vitro to be specific for cytomegalovirus antigens. This cohort had only TCR beta chains sequenced, and the lack of alpha or paired-chain data limited which features could be detected. According to a later analysis, most CMV-associated TCR beta chains appeared to be HLA-restricted, and the HLA associations seemed to be driven largely by CMV exposure. Correlated functional status among segregating V segments might reflect linkage disequilibrium, but an unknown experimental factor could not be ruled out. At a false discovery rate of 0.05, a later analysis linked approximately 18,000 TCR beta sequences to specific HLA alleles. In a later genetic analysis, fewer N-insertions in productive TCRs were reported among donors in an Asian-associated ancestry cluster than the approximately 710-donor mean.

The library came from the immunoSEQ multiplex PCR assay. For the multiplex PCR, a mixture combining 60 forward primers for TCR Vbeta segments and 13 reverse primers for TCR Jbeta segments was used. The CDR3 region of rearranged TCR beta genes was amplified from genomic DNA by a multiplex PCR assay. Amplified TCR beta libraries were sequenced as 87-base-pair reads on the Illumina HiSeq System. Turning to the authors' computational methods: A later analysis counted tens of millions of unique TCR beta chains across the 650 to 700 repertoires, and 9.5 million to 11 million of these chains were shared by at least two donors. Raw reads were error-corrected and collapsed into unique sequences by a nearest-neighbor algorithm in which closely related sequences were merged to remove PCR and sequencing errors. To assign V, D and J gene segments, CDR3 sequences were aligned to IMGT reference sequences. For a sequence to be retained, a match of at least six nucleotides was required to both a V gene segment and a J gene segment. Rearrangements were called productive when the CDR3 lacked stop codons and stayed in frame with V and J; all others were non-productive. Following IMGT convention, CDR3 was defined as the stretch from the second conserved V-encoded cysteine to the conserved J-encoded phenylalanine. The earlier analysis of fewer than 700 of the donors excluded sequences that lacked an unambiguous match to a single V gene segment. An earlier analysis of some 500 of the donors classified V segments as functional when productive rearrangements were above 56.7% and as segregating when the standard deviation between donors was above 5%. To diagnose cytomegalovirus status from the catalog of TCR beta chain sequences, a statistical classification framework was built. In a later analysis, V and J genes were assigned by comparing TCR nucleotide sequences against IMGT/GENE-DB human TR gene sequences. A later analysis assigned CDR3 sequences and most-parsimonious VDJ recombination scenarios with the TCRdist pipeline. In a later analysis, every TCR beta chain was defined by the combination of its CDR3 amino acid sequence and its V-gene family, and reads without a unique V-gene family were dropped. A later analysis removed 592 highly shared, low-generation-probability nucleotide sequences to deal with suspected cross-contamination and a sequencing artifact. In a later analysis, a clonal expansion index for each public chain was calculated from normalized within-repertoire ranks of inferred template counts. Generation probabilities in a later analysis came from a VDJ recombination model fitted to out-of-frame rearrangements, and those results were checked against IGoR. In a later analysis, TCR-TCR, TCR-HLA and TCR-CMV co-occurrence was scored with hypergeometric tests, and a repertoire-size bias correction was applied to TCR pairs. False discovery rates were estimated in a later analysis by permuting HLA or CMV assignments 20 times. In a later analysis, co-occurring TCRs were grouped using DBSCAN, with TCRdist sequence similarity added in when clustering inside HLA-allele-positive subsets. Repertoires with fewer than 30,000 or more than 120,000 public chains, plus five repertoires with anomalous nucleotide sharing, were excluded from co-occurrence clustering. What TCRdb holds here is the immuneACCESS table cut down to in-frame rearrangements. Part of the clones is not present; checked against another copy, under half of the missing clones reflect an unresolved V gene, and the others are unexplained. That table furnishes V, J and clone size, whereas the DNA furnished D and trimming. A total of around 150,000 clones appear in this sample, approximately 85% of them only once. Clones ranked in the top ten supply about 10% of the sample.

The specimen sequenced was PBMCs. The sequence derives from a man between 18 and 29 years old in good health and CMV-seropositive.

The nucleotides read TGTGCCAGCAGCTTACGACTAGCGGGGGCGGGTGAGCAGTACTTC. This sequence encodes CASSLRLAGAGEQYF. The receptor chain draws on TRBV7-3 and TRBJ2-7; TRBD2 fits 12 bases in the junction. The germline V gene specifies SGHTA as CDR1 and FQGTGA as CDR2. Trimming accounts for 2 bases at V and 7 bases at J, while the number of junction bases matched to no gene is 6. The CDR3 runs 15 amino acids, cysteine and phenylalanine included. Only the CDR3 DNA stays, 45 bases, in frame from base 1.